These 13 T cell receptor beta chains were all obtained from the same sample, sequenced in a study of persistence of HIV-infected CD4 T cells. Their antigens remain unidentified. This was the immunoSEQ version 4 assay in survey mode. Assay: immunoSEQ multiplex PCR; the TCRdb copy retains only in-frame clones and omits some. The sample comprises roughly 30,000 clones, 82% of which are singletons, and 4.6% rests with the top ten. Stimulation used 8 to 10 ug/mL lysate from CMV-infected fibroblasts. CD40L-negative CD69-negative CD45RO-high memory CD4+ T cells were sorted as populations depleted of antigen-responding cells. This sample comprised CD4+ T cells sorted from PBMCs after 18-hour stimulation, obtained from a patient who received antiretroviral therapy. These receptors were collected from an adult man with HIV who was CMV-seropositive.

The chain has TRBV5-1 and TRBJ2-1, with TRBD1 matching 8 bases. This CDR3 is 18 amino acids long. CDR1 and CDR2 (germline): SGHRS, YFSETQ. V dropped 1 base and J dropped 7; count of bases not matched to a gene: 16. CDR3 sequence: CASSLQGATGEVGNEQFF. CDR3 DNA: TGCGCCAGCAGCTTGCAGGGGGCGACAGGCGAGGTGGGAAATGAGCAGTTCTTC.

This sequence joins TRBV6-5 and TRBJ1-2; D gene uncertain. The CDR3 covers 12 residues. Trimming removed 7 bases at V and 8 bases at J, with 14 bases between. CDR1 and CDR2 from the germline V gene are MNHEY and SVGAGI. In DNA, the CDR3 is TGTGCCAGCACCAATGGGATCGGGGGCTACACCTTC. Amino acids: CASTNGIGGYTF.

The J gene is TRBJ1-1, the V gene TRBV29-1; TRBD1 aligns across 7 bases. Germline V gene lookup returns CDR1 SQVTM and CDR2 ANQGSEA. The J segment lost 1 base and the V segment lost 1 base, leaving 3 bases of the junction unmatched. The CDR3 covers 14 residues. In nucleotides, the CDR3 is TGCAGCGTTGAAGTGAACAGGGGGAACACTGAAGCTTTCTTT. Translating gives CSVEVNRGNTEAFF.

The chain joins TRBV5-1 to TRBJ2-7; D is unresolved. Per germline, CDR1 SGHRS and CDR2 YFSETQ. The CDR3 has 10 residues. Trimming pared 6 bases from V and 11 bases from J, leaving 12 bases between. The CDR3, as DNA: TGCGCCAGCAATTTGGGGAAAGAGTACTTC. Protein: CASNLGKEYF.

The chain has TRBV6-1 and TRBJ2-4; D could derive from TRBD1 or TRBD2 (5 bases each). Per germline, CDR1 MNHNS and CDR2 SASEGT. This CDR3 has 14 amino acids. Deletions cut 2 bases from V and 6 bases from J, with 11 bases between. The CDR3 coding sequence is TGTGCCAGCAGTGAAAAATCGGGGCGAAACATTCAGTACTTC. This encodes CASSEKSGRNIQYF.

J is TRBJ2-2 and V is TRBV6-1, with 7 bases fitting TRBD2. The CDR3 loop spans 16 amino acids. Per germline, CDR1 MNHNS and CDR2 SASEGT. V shed 4 bases and J 0 bases; nucleotides not matched to a gene: 5. The chain's CDR3 is CASSGWGGANTGELFF. The CDR3 DNA reads TGTGCCAGCAGTGGATGGGGGGGGGCGAACACCGGGGAGCTGTTTTTT.

The chain has TRBV6-5 and TRBJ1-1, with D unresolved. The ends were cut back, 10 bases at V and 4 bases at J, with 10 bases in the middle. This CDR3 is built from 11 residues. Per germline, CDR1 MNHEY and CDR2 SVGAGI. The CDR3 DNA reads as TGTGCCACCAGGTGGATCACTGAAGCTTTCTTT. This codes for CATRWITEAFF.

The CDR3 spells CASFDNTIYF. In nucleotides, the CDR3 is TGTGCCTCTTTCGACAACACCATATATTTT. The genes are TRBV6-6 and TRBJ1-3; D is uncertain. Trimming stripped 11 bases from V and 7 bases from J, with 9 bases between. Germline CDR1 MNHNY, CDR2 SVGAGI (reference sequence). This CDR3 comprises 10 residues.

The chain uses TRBV7-4 and TRBJ1-5; 8 nucleotides align to TRBD1. The CDR3 is made up of 15 amino acids. V trimming: 5 bases; J trimming: 3 bases; junction bases outside the gene matches: 6. The germline gives CDR1 SGHVT, CDR2 SQSDAQ. Here the CDR3 DNA reads TGTGCCAGCAGCCTAGGGACAGGACACAATCAGCCCCAGCATTTT. It encodes CASSLGTGHNQPQHF.

This clone showed up just a few times. This chain joins TRBV19 and TRBJ2-7; 9 bases are a match to TRBD1. From germline, CDR1 is LNHDA and CDR2 SQIVND (reference sequence). This CDR3 is 14 amino acids long. Trimming at V came to 5 bases and at J to 4 bases, leaving 6 bases not matched to a gene. CDR3 sequence reads: CASSSDRGGYEQYF. CDR3 DNA sequence: TGTGCCAGTAGTTCGGACAGGGGAGGTTACGAGCAGTACTTC.

The rearrangement links TRBV10-1 to TRBJ2-1; TRBD2 is a possible D gene (5 bases). V lost 0 bases to trimming and J lost 10 bases, with 7 bases between them. The germline CDR1 and CDR2 sequences are WNHNN and SYGVQD (reference sequence). CDR3 size: 12 residues. CDR3 nucleotides: TGCGCCAGCAGTGAGTCGACGGGGGAGCAGTTCTTC. Amino acid sequence: CASSESTGEQFF.

This sequence joins TRBV2 and TRBJ2-3, with TRBD2 identical over 12 bases. The CDR3 has 17 amino acids. With 3 bases clipped from V and 4 bases from J, the junction kept 8 bases outside the gene matches. Looked up from germline, CDR1 is SNHLY and CDR2 is FYNNEI. CDR3 nucleotide sequence: TGTGCCAGCAGTGAGTTTCCGACTAGCGGGGGTCCAGATACGCAGTATTTT. This codes for CASSEFPTSGGPDTQYF.

This clone occurred once. This chain links TRBV7-2 with TRBJ1-3; no firm D call. This CDR3 comprises 14 residues. Germline loops: CDR1 SGHTA, CDR2 FQGNSA. V was pared by 4 bases and J by 2 bases, with 9 bases between. The CDR3 region has the DNA TGTGCCAGCAGCTCCCACGCGGCTGGAAACACCATATATTTT. Amino acids: CASSSHAAGNTIYF.